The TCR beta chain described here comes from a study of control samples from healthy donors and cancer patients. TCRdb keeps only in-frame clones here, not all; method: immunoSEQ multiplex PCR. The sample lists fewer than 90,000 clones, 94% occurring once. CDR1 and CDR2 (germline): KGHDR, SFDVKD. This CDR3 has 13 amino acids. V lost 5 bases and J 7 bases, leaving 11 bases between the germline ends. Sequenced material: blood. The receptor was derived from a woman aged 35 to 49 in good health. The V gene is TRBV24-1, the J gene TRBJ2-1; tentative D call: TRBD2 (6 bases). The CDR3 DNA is TGTGCCACCAGTGGTGGAGGGCATAATGAGCAGTTCTTC. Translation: CATSGGGHNEQFF.